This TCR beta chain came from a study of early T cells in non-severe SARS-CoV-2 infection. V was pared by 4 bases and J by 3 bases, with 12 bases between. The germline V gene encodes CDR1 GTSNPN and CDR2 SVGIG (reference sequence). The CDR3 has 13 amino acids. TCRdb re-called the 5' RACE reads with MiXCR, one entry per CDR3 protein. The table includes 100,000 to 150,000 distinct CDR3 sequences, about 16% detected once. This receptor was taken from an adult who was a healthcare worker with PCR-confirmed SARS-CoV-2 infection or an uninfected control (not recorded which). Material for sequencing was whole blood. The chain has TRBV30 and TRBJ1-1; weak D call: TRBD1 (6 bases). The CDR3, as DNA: TGTGCCTGGACGGGGACACCATACACTGAAGCTTTCTTT. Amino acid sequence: CAWTGTPYTEAFF.